The source of this T cell receptor (beta chain) is a study of blood T cell repertoires in COVID-19. The overall study: The study drew acute and convalescent COVID-19 samples from the United States, Italy and Spain. The cDNA or gDNA used as material had been derived from T cells, B-cell-depleted T cells, or PBMCs.

Trimming left V 8 bases short and J 1 base short, with 11 bases between. Per the germline V gene, CDR1 is WSHSY and CDR2 is SAAADI. CDR3 length: 13 amino acids. Original data processing: Quantification of nucleated cells was approximated via reference gene primer amplification. Produced via immunoSEQ multiplex PCR; TCRdb's table is partial and in-frame only. The DNA gave D and trimming, while V, J and clone size come from that table. The sample includes about 320,000 clones, approximately 85% of them seen just once. Sequenced input: peripheral blood. This sequence joins TRBV10-2 and TRBJ1-1; the D gene is possibly TRBD1 (6 bases). The TCR comes from a human donor in a cohort sampled during active COVID-19. The CDR3 is CASARGANTEAFF. CDR3 DNA sequence: TGCGCCAGCGCTCGGGGGGCGAACACTGAAGCTTTCTTT.